A single sample gave rise to the 13 T cell receptor beta chains below, sequenced in a study of T cell repertoires in cytomegalovirus infection. TCRdb called the reads again in MiXCR, with one record for every CDR3 protein. Among fewer than 550,000 distinct CDR3 sequences, approximately 32% were seen once, and the ten largest hold approximately 13%. Sequencing used PBMCs. Receptors were obtained from a human donor in good health (CMV status not recorded). Some clones in this sample may be carry-over from other donors' samples.

This clonotype was recorded a few times. This chain uses TRBV6-2 or TRBV6-3 with TRBJ2-5; D not certain. The V gene lost 8 bases and the J gene lost 5 bases, with 24 bases spanning the gap. Germline V gives CDR1 MNHEY, CDR2 SVGEGT. The length of the CDR3 is 16 residues. DNA of the CDR3: TGTGCCAGCCGATATTTAAGAAGGAGCCATGGGGAGACCCAGTACTTC. Protein: CASRYLRRSHGETQYF.

The rearrangement joins TRBV4-2 to TRBJ2-2; D remains unclear. The CDR3 sequence is 14 residues long. Per the germline V gene, CDR1 is LGHNA and CDR2 is YNFKEQ. The V and J ends lost 1 base and 1 base respectively, with 4 bases between them. The CDR3 loop reads CASSQGWNTGELFF. CDR3 in DNA: TGTGCCAGCAGCCAAGGATGGAACACCGGGGAGCTGTTTTTT.

The J gene is TRBJ2-3, the V gene TRBV2; 12 bases are shared with TRBD2. The CDR3 totals 17 residues. Trimming at V came to 4 bases and at J to 0 bases, leaving 5 bases not matched to a gene. From germline, CDR1 is SNHLY and CDR2 FYNNEI. The CDR3 DNA reads TGTGCCAGCAGTGGGACTAGCGGGGTTTTCAGCACAGATACGCAGTATTTT. Encoded protein: CASSGTSGVFSTDTQYF.

This clonotype was counted once. Here the CDR3 omits its conserved ending phenylalanine or tryptophan, so a read error is the likely source. The J gene is TRBJ1-4, the V gene TRBV2; D is perhaps TRBD1 (6 bases). The germline gives CDR1 SNHLY, CDR2 FYNNEI. Trimming pared 6 bases from V and 2 bases from J, leaving 7 bases between. The CDR3 sequence is 13 residues long. This chain's CDR3 is CASRGGTNEKLFL. CDR3 nucleotides: TGTGCCAGCAGGGGGGGCACTAATGAAAAACTGTTTTTG.

The count of this clonotype is one. The chain employs TRBV11-2 and TRBJ2-4; TRBD1 agrees at 10 bases. Losses at the gene ends were 5 bases for V and 7 bases for J; bases not matched to a gene: 8. CDR1 SGHAT and CDR2 FQNNGV come from the germline V gene. The CDR3 is 15 amino acids. The CDR3 spells CASSGRQGARNIQYF. The CDR3 DNA reads TGTGCCAGCAGCGGCCGACAGGGGGCACGGAACATTCAGTACTTC.

With respect to this clonotype: The junction and the germline gene differ at one end; a read error may be behind it. The chain links TRBV20-1 to TRBJ1-2; a weak D match, TRBD1 (5 bases). The germline gives CDR1 DFQATT, CDR2 SNEGSKA (reference sequence). This CDR3 is built from 15 residues. The CDR3 sequence is CSSRPEPGTSDGYTF. CDR3 DNA sequence: TGCAGTTCTAGACCAGAACCTGGGACTAGCGATGGCTACACCTTC.

The chain has TRBV6-8 and TRBJ1-6; D might be TRBD1 (6 bases). Germline V gene lookup returns CDR1 MNHGY and CDR2 SAAAGT. CDR3 length equals 16 residues. V was pared by 2 bases and J by 9 bases, with 17 bases between. The CDR3: CASSYGRGRWSSPLHF. CDR3 bases: TGTGCCAGCAGTTACGGGAGGGGGAGGTGGAGTTCACCCCTCCACTTT.

The rearrangement joins TRBV5-4 to TRBJ2-7; D is tentatively TRBD1 or TRBD2 (6 bases each). From germline, CDR1 is SGHNT and CDR2 YYREEE (reference sequence). Trimming left V 4 bases short and J 3 bases short, with 14 bases between. The CDR3 has 14 amino acids. CDR3 region: CASSRGEGGYEQYF. The DNA of the CDR3 is TGTGCCAGCAGCCGCGGGGAAGGGGGCTACGAGCAGTACTTC.

CDR3 in amino acids: CATSLTAEIYGYTF. CDR3 DNA: TGTGCCACCAGCTTGACAGCAGAGATCTATGGCTACACCTTC. This rearrangement joins TRBV15 to TRBJ1-2, with a possible D match to TRBD1 (5 bases). V lost 5 bases and J lost 4, with 14 bases in between. Germline assignment: CDR1 LNHNV and CDR2 YYDKDF (reference sequence). There are 14 residues in the CDR3.

This clonotype appeared once. The J gene is TRBJ1-1, the V gene TRBV23-1, with TRBD1 identical over 9 bases. TRBV23-1 is filed as an ORF, its function uncertain. The junction had 6 bases not matched to a gene; V was cut back by 6 bases and J by 1 base. The CDR3 covers 15 residues. Here the CDR3 reads CASRRTGAPNTEAFF. In nucleotides, the CDR3 is TGCGCCAGCAGGCGGACAGGGGCGCCGAACACTGAAGCTTTCTTT.

In this sample, this clonotype turned up a few times. This chain links TRBV6-5 with TRBJ1-6, with a tentative D call TRBD1 (5 bases). V was cut by 6 bases and J by 0 bases, with 9 bases left in between. This CDR3 comprises 15 residues. Germline V gives CDR1 MNHEY, CDR2 SVGAGI. The CDR3 protein is CASRGQASYNSPLHF. CDR3 DNA: TGTGCCAGCAGAGGACAAGCCTCCTATAATTCACCCCTCCACTTT.

This clonotype came up a few times. This chain uses TRBV12-3 or TRBV12-4 with TRBJ1-6, with D hard to call. V was trimmed by 6 bases and J by 6 bases, leaving 15 bases between them. This CDR3 is 15 amino acids long. The CDR3 DNA reads as TGTGCCAGCAGCCCTCTGAGTAATGTTAATTCACCCCTCCACTTT. It yields the protein CASSPLSNVNSPLHF.

V and J are TRBV7-9 and TRBJ1-6; D gene unclear. There are 16 residues in the CDR3. The germline V gene encodes CDR1 SEHNR and CDR2 FQNEAQ (reference sequence). The ends were cut back, 3 bases at V and 0 bases at J, with 9 bases in the middle. CDR3 in DNA: TGTGCCAGCAGCTTGATGAAGAGCTCCTATAATTCACCCCTCCACTTT. This encodes CASSLMKSSYNSPLHF.